A single sample is the source of the 27 T cell receptor beta chains below, sequenced in a study of T cell repertoires in cytomegalovirus infection. TCRdb re-called the reads with MiXCR, one entry per CDR3 protein. The data contain 45,000 to 75,000 distinct CDR3 sequences, 33% of them singletons. These receptors have no known antigen. The sequenced material came from PBMCs, sequenced either directly or after in vitro stimulation (not recorded which). These receptors all stem from a human donor in good health (CMV status not recorded). Some clones in this sample may be carry-over from other donors' samples.

The table lists this clonotype with a few counts. The chain couples TRBV11-2 to TRBJ1-3, with D possibly being TRBD1 (6 bases). Germline CDR1 SGHAT, CDR2 FQNNGV. The CDR3 length is 14 residues. Trimming left V 6 bases short and J 2 bases short, with 11 bases between. The CDR3 coding sequence is TGTGCCAGCAGACGGACAGAACCTGGAAACACCATATATTTT. Translating it yields CASRRTEPGNTIYF.

This clonotype was counted only a few times. This chain links TRBV6-5 with TRBJ2-1; 10 bases match TRBD2. CDR1 is MNHEY and CDR2 is SVGAGI in the germline V gene. This CDR3 region has 18 residues. The ends lost 5 bases at V and 12 bases at J; junction bases unmatched: 22. As DNA, the CDR3 is TGTGCCAGCAGTCGCACCTCTCGGGGGACTAGCGAGGCTCGGGGGCAGTTCTTC. Encoded protein: CASSRTSRGTSEARGQFF.

V and J are TRBV20-1 and TRBJ1-6; 9 nucleotides match TRBD1. The CDR3 sequence is 16 residues long. The J segment lost 7 bases and the V segment lost 1 base, leaving 8 bases of the junction unmatched. Germline V lookup: CDR1 DFQATT, CDR2 SNEGSKA (reference sequence). The chain's CDR3 is CSARAGGTGTNSPLHF. The CDR3 region has the DNA TGCAGTGCTAGAGCCGGAGGGACAGGGACCAATTCACCCCTCCACTTT.

Ten or more counts support this clonotype. The chain couples TRBV7-2 to TRBJ1-4; D is undetermined. Germline V gene data show CDR1 as SGHTA and CDR2 as FQGNSA. This CDR3 has 15 amino acids. V gave up 6 bases and J gave up 0 bases, with 11 bases separating them. Here the CDR3 reads CASSMTHATNEKLFF. CDR3 bases: TGTGCCAGCAGTATGACACATGCAACTAATGAAAAACTGTTTTTT.

Ten or more counts support this clonotype. The chain uses TRBV7-2 and TRBJ2-2; D possibly corresponds to TRBD2 (5 bases). This CDR3 contains 16 residues. The germline CDR1 and CDR2 sequences are SGHTA and FQGNSA. V lost 5 bases to trimming and J lost 7 bases, with 20 bases between them. The CDR3 here is CASSQKPDGGGGELFF. CDR3 coding DNA: TGTGCCAGCAGCCAAAAACCCGACGGAGGTGGCGGGGAGCTGTTTTTT.

In its sample, this clonotype was seen a few times. The chain couples TRBV20-1 to TRBJ2-1, with a weak D call TRBD2 (5 bases). V lost 6 bases and J lost 4, with 13 bases in between. Germline values: CDR1 DFQATT, CDR2 SNEGSKA (reference sequence). This CDR3 has 13 amino acids. This chain's CDR3 is CSAHPGGYNEQFF. The CDR3 DNA follows: TGCAGTGCCCACCCTGGCGGGTACAATGAGCAGTTCTTC.

In this sample, this clonotype turned up a few times. This sequence joins TRBV5-5 and TRBJ1-4; the D is unclear. The CDR3 is 13 residues long. The germline CDR1 and CDR2 sequences are SGHKS and YYEKEE (reference sequence). Trimming cost V 1 base and J 5 bases, with 6 bases left between them. Here the CDR3 reads CASSLFMNEKLFF. The CDR3 bases are TGTGCCAGCAGCTTGTTCATGAATGAAAAACTGTTTTTT.

This clonotype was recorded once. The gene calls are TRBV11-2 and TRBJ2-2; D unresolved. The CDR3 sequence is 16 residues long. Germline CDR1 SGHAT, CDR2 FQNNGV. V shed 3 bases and J shed 0 bases, with 11 bases lying between them. CDR3 amino acids: CASSLGRIPNTGELFF. In nucleotides, the CDR3 is TGTGCCAGCAGCTTGGGTCGGATTCCGAACACCGGGGAGCTGTTTTTT.

DNA of the CDR3: TGTGCCATCAGTCTCCGGGAGACTGGAAACACCATATATTTT. It specifies CAISLRETGNTIYF. The chain carries TRBV10-3 and TRBJ1-3; no clear D. Germline V lookup: CDR1 ENHRY, CDR2 SYGVKD. The CDR3 totals 14 residues. V was pared by 5 bases and J by 2 bases, with 10 bases between.

This clonotype was observed at least ten times. The chain joins TRBV5-6 to TRBJ2-3; no definite D call. The CDR3 covers 15 residues. V dropped 4 bases and J dropped 4 bases, with 16 bases sitting between them. Germline V gives CDR1 SGHDT, CDR2 YYEEEE. CDR3 DNA sequence: TGTGCCAGCAGCAGATGGGGAACCGTACCAGATACGCAGTATTTT. Residues: CASSRWGTVPDTQYF.

This clonotype has a handful of counts. The chain links TRBV12-3 or TRBV12-4 to TRBJ1-1, with D tentatively TRBD1 (5 bases). V was trimmed by 6 bases and J by 4 bases, leaving 18 bases between them. The CDR3 length is 15 residues. CDR3 in DNA: TGTGCCAGCAGACTCTTCACAGGTAATCGCACTGAAGCTTTCTTT. Protein: CASRLFTGNRTEAFF.

This clonotype was recorded once. The rearrangement uses TRBV2 and TRBJ1-5; TRBD1 might be the D (5 bases). This CDR3 region has 17 residues. Per the germline V gene, CDR1 is SNHLY and CDR2 is FYNNEI. V was shortened by 6 bases and J by 0 bases, with 18 bases between the two germline ends. CDR3: CASRRDPVYYSNQPQHF. CDR3 coding DNA: TGTGCCAGCAGGAGGGACCCCGTATATTATAGCAATCAGCCCCAGCATTTT.

This clonotype was counted only a few times. The chain has TRBV12-3 or TRBV12-4 and TRBJ1-2, with D maybe TRBD1 (5 bases). V was pared by 7 bases and J by 6 bases, with 24 bases between. This CDR3 region has 16 residues. The CDR3 region is CASTSLGPRGRDGYTF. The CDR3 DNA reads as TGTGCCAGCACTTCTTTGGGGCCTAGGGGAAGAGATGGCTACACCTTC.

This clonotype was seen a few times. The V gene is TRBV10-3, the J gene TRBJ2-2; 10 bases fit TRBD2. The CDR3 is 18 residues long. From germline, CDR1 is ENHRY and CDR2 SYGVKD. Trimming removed 8 bases from V and 6 bases from J; junction bases left unmatched: 18. The CDR3 DNA sequence: TGTGCCATCGGAACCAGCGGGGGGGGGAGAGCTCGCGCCGGGGAGCTGTTTTTT. Encoded protein: CAIGTSGGGRARAGELFF.

The gene calls are TRBV7-2 and TRBJ2-1; no reliable D call. Germline V gene sequence: CDR1 SGHTA, CDR2 FQGNSA. Trimming pared 5 bases from V and 6 bases from J, leaving 17 bases between. The CDR3 is made up of 15 amino acids. The CDR3 nucleotides read TGTGCCAGCAGCCCACAGCAGCTTTCGGCCAATGAGCAGTTCTTC. This sequence encodes CASSPQQLSANEQFF. The full variable domain, rest sourced from reference TRBV7-2 and TRBJ2-1, is GAGVSQSPSNKVTEKGKDVELRCDPISGHTALYWYRQSLGQGLEFLIYFQGNSAPDKSGLPSDRFSAERTGGSVSTLTIQRTQQEDSAVYLCASSPQQLSANEQFFGPGTRLTVL.

This clonotype was detected only once. Sequence at one end of the junction differs from germline and may be a read error. The gene calls are TRBV12-3 or TRBV12-4 and TRBJ2-5; D gene uncertain. The CDR3 is made up of 13 amino acids. CDR3 sequence: CASSLGPQETQYF. The CDR3 DNA follows: TGTGCCAGCAGCTTAGGACCCCAAGAGACCCAGTACTTC.

The sample holds a few counts of this clonotype. The chain recombines TRBV5-4 with TRBJ2-7, with 7 bases matching TRBD2. CDR1 is SGHNT, CDR2 YYREEE, per germline (reference sequence). Trimming took 0 bases from V and 3 from J; bases not matched to a gene: 6. This CDR3 comprises 15 residues. CDR3 sequence (DNA): TGTGCCAGCAGCTTGGCAGGGAGGGGAGGCTACGAGCAGTACTTC. Encoded protein: CASSLAGRGGYEQYF.

The chain has TRBV6-5 and TRBJ2-5; D gene uncertain. Per germline, CDR1 MNHEY and CDR2 SVGAGI. The CDR3 has 15 amino acids. The V gene lost 2 bases and the J gene lost 5 bases, with 15 bases spanning the gap. CDR3 sequence reads: CASSYIQGVRETQYF. The CDR3 DNA is TGTGCCAGCAGTTACATCCAAGGCGTTAGGGAGACCCAGTACTTC.

This clonotype was detected only a few times. The chain has TRBV15 and TRBJ2-7; the D gene is possibly TRBD1 (5 bases). Germline loops: CDR1 LNHNV, CDR2 YYDKDF (reference sequence). The V gene lost 0 bases and the J gene lost 7 bases, with 13 bases spanning the gap. The CDR3 covers 14 residues. The CDR3 spells CATSRDRAPTEQYF. The CDR3 region has the DNA TGTGCCACCAGCAGAGACAGGGCCCCTACGGAGCAGTACTTC. The full variable domain, completed using reference TRBV15 and TRBJ2-7, is DAMVIQNPRYQVTQFGKPVTLSCSQTLNHNVMYWYQQKSSQAPKLLFHYYDKDFNNEADTPDNFQSRRPNTSFCFLDIRSPGLGDTAMYLCATSRDRAPTEQYFGPGTRLTVT.

V usage is TRBV7-4 and J usage is TRBJ1-2; D possibly corresponds to TRBD1 (6 bases). V was shortened by 3 bases and J by 8 bases, with 13 bases between the two germline ends. CDR1 is SGHVT, CDR2 SQSDAQ, per germline. The CDR3 sequence is 13 residues long. CDR3 nucleotides: TGTGCCAGCAGCTTTGGGGGGGCCTACGGCTACACCTTC. It is translated as CASSFGGAYGYTF. Looking up the rest from reference TRBV7-4 and TRBJ1-2 gives the full variable domain: GAGVSQSPRYKVAKRGRDVALRCDSISGHVTLYWYRQTLGQGSEVLTYSQSDAQRDKSGRPSGRFSAERPERSVSTLKIQRTEQGDSAVYLCASSFGGAYGYTFGSGTRLTVV.

This chain joins TRBV20-1 and TRBJ2-5, with D perhaps matching TRBD1 (5 bases). The V end was cut by 4 bases, the J end by 5 bases, with 8 bases between. Germline values: CDR1 DFQATT, CDR2 SNEGSKA (reference sequence). The CDR3 totals 11 residues. CDR3 protein: CSATGSETQYF. The CDR3 DNA reads TGCAGTGCTACAGGGTCGGAGACCCAGTACTTC.

This clonotype was observed at least ten times. The chain uses TRBV11-3 and TRBJ1-1; D call uncertain. Trimming left V 1 base short and J 3 bases short, with 6 bases between. CDR3 length: 13 amino acids. Germline CDR1 SGHNT, CDR2 YENEEA. The CDR3, as DNA: TGTGCCAGCAGCTTAGTCACAGACACTGAAGCTTTCTTT. It translates to CASSLVTDTEAFF.

The chain has TRBV6-1 and TRBJ2-7, with a tentative D call TRBD1 (6 bases). The CDR3 contains 15 residues. Germline CDR1 is MNHNS and CDR2 is SASEGT. Trimming took 5 bases from V and 2 from J, leaving 16 bases between them. The CDR3 loop reads CASSPARDITYEQYF. The CDR3 DNA follows: TGTGCCAGCAGTCCTGCCCGGGACATTACCTACGAGCAGTACTTC.

The chain is built from TRBV6-1 and TRBJ2-3; 8 positions agree with TRBD1. The J segment lost 1 base and the V segment lost 3 bases, leaving 6 bases of the junction unmatched. Germline V gene data show CDR1 as MNHNS and CDR2 as SASEGT. The CDR3 runs 16 residues. CDR3 protein: CASSEFGTGGTDTQYF. CDR3 in DNA: TGTGCCAGCAGTGAGTTCGGGACAGGAGGCACAGATACGCAGTATTTT.

This clonotype was recorded a few times. This chain connects TRBV7-2 to TRBJ1-5; D is undetermined. Between the trimmed V and J ends, which lost 5 bases and 7 bases, there was a span of 12 bases. The CDR3 runs 13 residues. CDR1 is SGHTA and CDR2 is FQGNSA in the germline V gene. In DNA form, the CDR3 reads TGTGCCAGCAGCCCAGGTTGGCGACAGCCCCAGCATTTT. This translates into CASSPGWRQPQHF.

This clonotype was counted a few times. The J gene is TRBJ2-2, the V gene TRBV7-2; 8 bases are shared with TRBD1. The CDR3 totals 17 residues. J was trimmed by 5 bases and V by 0 bases; bases with no gene match: 8. The V gene's germline CDR1 is SGHTA and CDR2 FQGNSA. The CDR3 is CASSLALGQEFTGELFF. In DNA, the CDR3 is TGTGCCAGCAGCTTAGCCTTGGGACAGGAGTTTACCGGGGAGCTGTTTTTT.

At least ten counts were recorded for this clonotype. This chain joins TRBV27 and TRBJ1-2; 7 bases map to TRBD1. Germline V gene sequence: CDR1 MNHEY, CDR2 SMNVEV (reference sequence). The CDR3 is 12 residues long. The junction had 8 bases not matched to a gene; V was cut back by 8 bases and J by 8 bases. CDR3 sequence (DNA): TGTGCCAGCCGACAGGGCGGTTCGGGCTACACCTTC. It specifies CASRQGGSGYTF.